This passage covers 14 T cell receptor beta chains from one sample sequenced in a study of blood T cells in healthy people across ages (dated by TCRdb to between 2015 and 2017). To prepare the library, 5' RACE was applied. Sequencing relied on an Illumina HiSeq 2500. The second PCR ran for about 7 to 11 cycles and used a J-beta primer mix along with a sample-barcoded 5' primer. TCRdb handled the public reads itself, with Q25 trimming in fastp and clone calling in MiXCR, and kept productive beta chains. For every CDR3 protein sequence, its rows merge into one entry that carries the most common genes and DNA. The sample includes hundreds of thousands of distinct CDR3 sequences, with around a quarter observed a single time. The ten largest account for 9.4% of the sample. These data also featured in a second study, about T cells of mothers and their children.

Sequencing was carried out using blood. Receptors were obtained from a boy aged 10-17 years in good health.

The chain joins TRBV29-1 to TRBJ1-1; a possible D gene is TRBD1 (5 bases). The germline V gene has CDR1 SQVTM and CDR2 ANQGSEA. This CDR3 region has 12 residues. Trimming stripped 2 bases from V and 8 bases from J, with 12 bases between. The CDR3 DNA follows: TGCAGCGTTGAATCCGGGGGGTTCGAAGCTTTCTTT. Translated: CSVESGGFEAFF. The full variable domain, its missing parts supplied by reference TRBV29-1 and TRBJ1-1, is SAVISQKPSRDICQRGTSLTIQCQVDSQVTMMFWYRQQPGQSLTLIATANQGSEATYESGFVIDKFPISRPNLTFSTLTVSNMSPEDSSIYLCSVESGGFEAFFGQGTRLTVV.

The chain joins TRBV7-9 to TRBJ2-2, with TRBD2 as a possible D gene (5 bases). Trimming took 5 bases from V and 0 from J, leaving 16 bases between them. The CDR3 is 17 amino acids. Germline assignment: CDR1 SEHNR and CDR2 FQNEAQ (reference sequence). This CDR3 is CASSAQGGRSNTGELFF. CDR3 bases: TGTGCCAGCAGCGCGCAAGGAGGCAGGTCGAACACCGGGGAGCTGTTTTTT.

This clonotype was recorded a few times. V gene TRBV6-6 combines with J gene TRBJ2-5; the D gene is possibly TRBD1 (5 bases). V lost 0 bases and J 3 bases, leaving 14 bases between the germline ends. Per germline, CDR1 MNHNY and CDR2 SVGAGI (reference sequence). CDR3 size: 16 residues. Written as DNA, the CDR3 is TGTGCCAGCAGTTACTCGAAGGGGTTTGAAGAAGAGACCCAGTACTTC. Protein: CASSYSKGFEEETQYF.

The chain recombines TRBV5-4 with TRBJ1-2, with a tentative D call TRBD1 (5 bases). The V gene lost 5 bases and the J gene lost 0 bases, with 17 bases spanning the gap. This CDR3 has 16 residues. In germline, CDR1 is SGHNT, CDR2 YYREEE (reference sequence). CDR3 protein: CASRPALGDSNYGYTF. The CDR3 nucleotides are TGTGCCAGCAGGCCCGCCCTGGGGGATTCTAACTATGGCTACACCTTC.

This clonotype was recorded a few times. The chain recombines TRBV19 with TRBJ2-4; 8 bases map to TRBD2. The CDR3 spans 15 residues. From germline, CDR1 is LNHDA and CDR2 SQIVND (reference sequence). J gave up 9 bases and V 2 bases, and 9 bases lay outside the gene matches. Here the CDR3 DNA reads TGTGCCAGTAGTATACTAGCGGGCCCCCTGGGCATTCAGTACTTC. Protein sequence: CASSILAGPLGIQYF.

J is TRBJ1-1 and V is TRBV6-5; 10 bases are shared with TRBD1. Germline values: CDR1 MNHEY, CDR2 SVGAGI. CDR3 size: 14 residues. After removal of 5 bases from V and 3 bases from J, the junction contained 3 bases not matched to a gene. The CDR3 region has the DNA TGTGCCAGCAGTGACAGGGGGCCGGACACTGAAGCTTTCTTT. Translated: CASSDRGPDTEAFF.

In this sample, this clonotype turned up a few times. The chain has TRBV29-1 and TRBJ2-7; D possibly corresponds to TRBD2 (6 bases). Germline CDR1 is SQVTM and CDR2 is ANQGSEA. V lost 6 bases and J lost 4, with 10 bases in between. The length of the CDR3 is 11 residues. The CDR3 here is CSVWGEYEQYF. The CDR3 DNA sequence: TGCAGCGTGTGGGGGGAATACGAGCAGTACTTC.

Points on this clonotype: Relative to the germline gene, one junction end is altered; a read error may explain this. Written as DNA, the CDR3 is TGCAGCCGTCGAACCCTAGCGGGAGAGGAGTTCTTC. Amino acids: CSRRTLAGEEFF. V is TRBV29-1 and J is TRBJ2-5; 10 bases line up with TRBD2. This CDR3 is built from 12 residues. CDR1 SQVTM and CDR2 ANQGSEA come from the germline V gene.

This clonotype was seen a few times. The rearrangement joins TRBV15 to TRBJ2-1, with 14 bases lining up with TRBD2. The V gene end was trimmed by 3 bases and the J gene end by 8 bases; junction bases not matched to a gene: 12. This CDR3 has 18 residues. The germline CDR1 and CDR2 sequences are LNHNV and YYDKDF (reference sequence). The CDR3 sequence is CATSSSRTSGRIGDEQFF. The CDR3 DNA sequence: TGTGCCACCAGCAGCTCTCGGACTAGCGGGAGGATTGGCGATGAGCAGTTCTTC.

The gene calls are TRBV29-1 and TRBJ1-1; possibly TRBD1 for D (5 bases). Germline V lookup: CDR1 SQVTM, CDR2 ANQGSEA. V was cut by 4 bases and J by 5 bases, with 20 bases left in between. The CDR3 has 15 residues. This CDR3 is CSVGEGIASGTEAFF. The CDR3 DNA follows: TGCAGCGTTGGGGAGGGGATAGCGTCCGGGACTGAAGCTTTCTTT.

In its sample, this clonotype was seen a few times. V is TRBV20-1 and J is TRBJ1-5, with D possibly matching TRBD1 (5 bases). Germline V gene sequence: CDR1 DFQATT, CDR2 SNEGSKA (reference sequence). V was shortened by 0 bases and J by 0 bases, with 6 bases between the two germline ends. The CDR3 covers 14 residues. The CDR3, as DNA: TGCAGTGCTAGAGAGACAGCTAGCAATCAGCCCCAGCATTTT. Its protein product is CSARETASNQPQHF.

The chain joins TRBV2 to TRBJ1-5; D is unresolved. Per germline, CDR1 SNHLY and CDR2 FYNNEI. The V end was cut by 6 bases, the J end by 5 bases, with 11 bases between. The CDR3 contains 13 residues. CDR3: CASSASRDQPQHF. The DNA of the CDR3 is TGTGCCAGCAGCGCATCCCGGGATCAGCCCCAGCATTTT.

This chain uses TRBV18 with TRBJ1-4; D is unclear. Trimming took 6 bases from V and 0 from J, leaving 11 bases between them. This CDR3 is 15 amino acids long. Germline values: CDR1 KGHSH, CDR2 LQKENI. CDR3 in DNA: TGTGCCAGCTCTCCCACGAGGACAACTAATGAAAAACTGTTTTTT. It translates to CASSPTRTTNEKLFF.

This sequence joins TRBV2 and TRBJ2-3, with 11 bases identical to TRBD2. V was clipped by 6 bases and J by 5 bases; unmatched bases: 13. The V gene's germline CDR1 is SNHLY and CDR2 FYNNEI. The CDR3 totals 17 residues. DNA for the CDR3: TGTGCCAGCAGCGCTACTCTAGCGGGGGGCATGGAAGATACGCAGTATTTT. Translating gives CASSATLAGGMEDTQYF.